This T cell receptor beta chain stems from a study of early stage breast cancer tumors (dated by TCRdb to about 2017). Some background on the complete study: Of the roughly 15 invasive breast tumors, roughly 13 were found to be estrogen receptor-positive, progesterone receptor-positive and HER2-negative. Most of the 12 ER+/PR+/HER2- tumors were invasive ductal carcinomas, while the other four were invasive lobular carcinomas. On average, each sample got around 10-fold read coverage. Across all samples, 2,651,842 templates representing about 1,100,000 unique clonotypes were detected. General findings and caveats noted by the study authors: Chain pairing and functional markers such as CD4, CD8 and FOXP3 were not captured by bulk genomic DNA sequencing of unsorted cells. Tumors showed about 2.5-fold higher T cell density and higher clonality than adjacent normal breast tissue. Repertoires from blood and normal breast were more alike than repertoires from blood and tumor, and in about 90% of the 16 patients, comparing each tissue with blood separated tumor from normal. Enriched TCRB sequences shared across patients were mostly commonly generated sequences, unlikely to play an important role in the tumor microenvironment. Because the cohort was small, analysis by tumor subtype was not possible.

Each sample was amplified as two independent genomic DNA replicates: around 0.47 ug for blood and approximately 1.6 ug for tumor or normal breast. Following the manufacturer's instructions, the ImmunoSeq Intro kit was used to carry out TCRB sequencing on genomic DNA. Multiplex PCR was run for around 28 cycles using proprietary primers and spike-in control sequences for absolute quantification. Single-end 150-bp reads were used to sequence an 87-bp fragment spanning the CDR3 and the flanking V and J genes. Seven samples, with two replicates for each sample, were multiplexed per lane of an Illumina MiSeq using version 3.0 chemistry. Per the authors' processing: Raw data were processed by the vendor's proprietary pipeline, with both replicates merged into one result per sample. Productive rearrangements sharing the V-gene family, CDR3 amino acid sequence and J-gene segment were defined as clonotypes. To compute clonality, the normalized Shannon entropy (Pielou evenness) of TCRB abundances was subtracted from 1. T cell density was estimated by dividing total templates by the number of input cells inferred from the DNA input amount. Recon, run with its default parameters, was used to estimate overall repertoire diversity and clonality. Tumor-enriched clonotypes were defined as having over 0.1% abundance in tumor and at least 32-fold higher abundance than in normal breast. TCRdb limited this immuneACCESS table to in-frame rearrangements with V and J called. A share of clones is missing; checked studies link under half to unresolved V genes, and the rest is unexplained. The DNA was the basis for D and trimming; V, J and clone size are from that table. The sample profile shows 65,000 to 75,000 clones; 80% of them were found once. The ten largest account for 4.7% of the sample.

As regards this clone: Its target antigen remains unknown. The record has no base qualities; no much larger clone is one base away.

The study profiled bulk TCR beta-chain repertoires in matched peripheral blood, tumor and adjacent normal breast tissue taken from fewer than 20 patients with early-stage breast cancer. Before surgery, whole blood (about 5-11 mL) was collected into EDTA tubes and processed within 2 hours. Ficoll-Paque centrifugation in SepMate-50 tubes was used to isolate peripheral blood mononuclear cells. For storage in liquid nitrogen, PBMCs were cryopreserved as aliquots of about 1.9 to 4 million cells in roughly 90% FBS with roughly 10% DMSO. Genomic DNA was extracted with the Qiagen AllPrep DNA/RNA Mini kit. CDR1 GTSNPN and CDR2 SVGIG were looked up in the germline V gene (reference sequence). From its cysteine to its phenylalanine, the CDR3 spans 13 amino acids. Here the CDR3 DNA is all that survives: 39 bases in frame from base 1. For this chain, trimming is 2 bases at the V end and 6 bases at the J end, and the number of junction bases without a gene match is 2.

The sequence derives from a person in their forties with breast cancer. The sample comprised blood. The V gene is TRBV30 and the J gene is TRBJ2-3, and 10 junctional nucleotides match TRBD1. The nucleotide sequence reads as follows: TGTGCCTGGAGTATGGGACAGGGGGATACGCAGTATTTT. Its product reads: CAWSMGQGDTQYF.